Following are 28 T cell receptor beta chains from one sample sequenced in a study of T cell responses to AZD1222 COVID-19 vaccine (dated by TCRdb to the early 2020s). The library was prepared using the immunoSEQ multiplex PCR assay. TCRdb mirrors the immuneACCESS table, restricted to in-frame sequences. Some clones are absent from its copies; in checked studies, under half trace to an unresolved V gene, and the reason for the others is unknown. The sample yields 150,000 to 200,000 clones; about 92% were counted once. The top ten hold about 1% of the sample. In the paper's terms, the time point label means: baseline before first vaccination. The starting material was peripheral blood, obtained on day 0 of AZD1222 vaccination. Every receptor here comes from an adult in good health.

The chain links TRBV10-3 to TRBJ2-1; 8 bases agree with TRBD2. V was pared by 0 bases and J by 7 bases, with 5 bases of the junction left unmatched. This CDR3 region has 15 residues. The germline V gene has CDR1 ENHRY and CDR2 SYGVKD. The CDR3 DNA reads as TGTGCCATCAGTGAGTCAGGAGGCGGGGGGAATGAGCAGTTCTTC. Translating gives CAISESGGGGNEQFF.

The J gene is TRBJ1-1, the V gene TRBV19; 7 bases align to TRBD1. V dropped 2 bases and J dropped 5; count of bases not matched to a gene: 11. The CDR3 has 16 amino acids. Germline V lookup: CDR1 LNHDA, CDR2 SQIVND (reference sequence). CDR3 bases: TGTGCCAGTAGTATACGGAGTAGGGGGCGAGGTACTGAAGCTTTCTTT. Protein: CASSIRSRGRGTEAFF. Full variable domain (remainder filled in from reference TRBV19 and TRBJ1-1): DGGITQSPKYLFRKEGQNVTLSCEQNLNHDAMYWYRQDPGQGLRLIYYSQIVNDFQKGDIAEGYSVSREKKESFPLTVTSAQKNPTAFYLCASSIRSRGRGTEAFFGQGTRLTVV.

The chain links TRBV6-4 to TRBJ2-3; D remains unclear. Germline CDR1 is MRHNA and CDR2 is SNTAGT. The CDR3 length is 13 residues. The V gene lost 3 bases and the J gene lost 2 bases, with 6 bases spanning the gap. The CDR3 is CASSEGSTDTQYF. The DNA for the CDR3 is TGTGCCAGCAGTGAAGGCTCCACAGATACGCAGTATTTT.

This rearrangement joins TRBV19 to TRBJ2-1; the match to TRBD2 covers 10 bases. V lost 7 bases, J lost 6 bases, and 9 bases stayed unmatched. CDR1 LNHDA and CDR2 SQIVND come from the germline V gene (reference sequence). CDR3 length: 15 residues. The CDR3 nucleotides read TGTGCCAGTACCCCTTCACTAGCGGGGTTCAATGAGCAGTTCTTC. Residues: CASTPSLAGFNEQFF.

This sequence joins TRBV9 and TRBJ1-5, with TRBD1 matching over 9 bases. V lost 3 bases, J lost 6 bases, and 7 bases stayed unmatched. CDR1 is SGDLS, CDR2 YYNGEE, per germline. The CDR3 consists of 15 residues. The CDR3 reads CASSAAGTGIQPQHF. CDR3 nucleotide sequence: TGTGCCAGCAGCGCCGCCGGGACAGGGATTCAGCCCCAGCATTTT.

The sample holds one count of this clone. The V gene is TRBV6-5, the J gene TRBJ1-5; 9 bases agree with TRBD1. The germline V gene has CDR1 MNHEY and CDR2 SVGAGI. The CDR3 covers 15 residues. Trimming cost V 7 bases and J 4 bases; bases outside gene matches: 8. CDR3 nucleotides: TGTGCCAGCACAGACAGGGGGGCCCCAAATCAGCCCCAGCATTTT. Protein sequence: CASTDRGAPNQPQHF.

The genes are TRBV12-3 or TRBV12-4 and TRBJ2-3; perhaps TRBD1 as D (6 bases). Trimming removed 7 bases at V and 3 bases at J, with 8 bases between. This CDR3 is built from 12 residues. For the CDR3, the DNA is TGTGCCAGCAACAGGGTAACAGATACGCAGTATTTT. It encodes CASNRVTDTQYF.

The chain couples TRBV5-1 to TRBJ2-1; D is perhaps TRBD2 (5 bases). The CDR3 consists of 13 residues. Germline CDR1 reads SGHRS; CDR2 reads YFSETQ. The V end lost 1 base, the J end lost 12 bases, and 14 bases lay between the germline ends. The CDR3 spells CASSLSSSGRQFF. DNA of the CDR3: TGCGCCAGCAGCTTGTCCTCCAGTGGGAGGCAGTTCTTC. Based on the CDR3 plus reference TRBV5-1 and TRBJ2-1, the full variable domain is KAGVTQTPRYLIKTRGQQVTLSCSPISGHRSVSWYQQTPGQGLQFLFEYFSETQRNKGNFPGRFSGRQFSNSRSEMNVSTLELGDSALYLCASSLSSSGRQFFGPGTRLTVL.

Concerning this clone itself: This sample also contains other DNA sequences that code for the same CDR3. The chain combines TRBV7-9 with TRBJ2-1; D is unclear. V was pared by 5 bases and J by 6 bases, with 2 bases between. The CDR3 has 10 amino acids. CDR1 is SEHNR, CDR2 FQNEAQ, per germline (reference sequence). In DNA, the CDR3 is TGTGCCAGCAGCGGCAATGAGCAGTTCTTC. This encodes CASSGNEQFF.

This chain connects TRBV3-1 (or the pseudogene TRBV3-2) to TRBJ2-3; D unresolved. Germline CDR1 and CDR2: LGHDT and YNNKEL (reference sequence). This CDR3 contains 14 residues. V dropped 1 base and J dropped 0 bases, with 5 bases sitting between them. The CDR3 DNA reads as TGTGCCAGCAGCCAAGTGTCTAGCACAGATACGCAGTATTTT. As protein: CASSQVSSTDTQYF.

This clone has a single count. The rearrangement joins TRBV14 to TRBJ2-1; D uncertain. There are 16 residues in the CDR3. CDR1 and CDR2 from the germline V gene are SGHDN and FVKESK. V dropped 1 base and J dropped 0 bases, with 10 bases sitting between them. The CDR3 nucleotides are TGTGCCAGCAGCCAAGCCCCTCGTAGCTCCTACAATGAGCAGTTCTTC. Translation: CASSQAPRSSYNEQFF.

The gene calls are TRBV7-6 and TRBJ1-2; D is possibly TRBD1 (6 bases). In germline, CDR1 is SGHVS, CDR2 FNYEAQ. CDR3 size: 17 residues. Trimming removed 5 bases at V and 8 bases at J, with 27 bases between. The CDR3 here is CASSPDVGGGAMGGYTF. CDR3 DNA: TGTGCCAGCAGCCCCGACGTAGGTGGGGGCGCTATGGGCGGCTACACCTTC.

In its sample, this clone was seen a few times. This rearrangement joins TRBV30 to TRBJ2-2; no definite D call. CDR1 is GTSNPN, CDR2 SVGIG, per germline (reference sequence). The CDR3 length is 14 residues. V gave up 5 bases and J gave up 1 base, with 11 bases separating them. CDR3 protein: CAWAVGWNTGELFF. The CDR3 DNA is TGTGCCTGGGCGGTGGGGTGGAACACCGGGGAGCTGTTTTTT.

The genes are TRBV11-3 and TRBJ2-3; TRBD1 aligns across 7 bases. Unmatched junction bases numbered 5, after V lost 4 bases and J lost 1 base. CDR3 length equals 15 residues. Germline CDR1 reads SGHNT; CDR2 reads YENEEA. The DNA for the CDR3 is TGTGCCAGCAGCTCAACAGGGGTCGGCACAGATACGCAGTATTTT. Its translation is CASSSTGVGTDTQYF.

CDR3 protein: CASSLWVLGETQYF. The CDR3 DNA reads TGTGCCAGCAGCCTCTGGGTCCTTGGGGAGACCCAGTACTTC. The chain combines TRBV13 with TRBJ2-5; D is unresolved. Germline CDR1 is PRHDT and CDR2 is FYEKMQ (reference sequence). V lost 5 bases and J lost 5, with 15 bases in between. The CDR3 has 14 residues.

The chain is built from TRBV4-1 and TRBJ2-1, with 11 bases fitting TRBD1. Trimming took 1 base from V and 7 from J; bases not matched to a gene: 9. The CDR3 has 17 residues. CDR1 is MGHRA and CDR2 is YSYEKL in the germline V gene. The CDR3 nucleotides are TGCGCCAGCAGCCAAGGCAATCTAGGGACAGGGGGGAATGAGCAGTTCTTC. Encoded protein: CASSQGNLGTGGNEQFF.

This rearrangement joins TRBV27 to TRBJ1-5; D remains ambiguous. CDR3 length: 14 residues. The germline V and J ends were trimmed by 0 bases and 7 bases, with 10 bases remaining between them. Per germline, CDR1 MNHEY and CDR2 SMNVEV (reference sequence). CDR3 sequence reads: CASSLSRGRQPQHF. For the CDR3, the DNA is TGTGCCAGCAGTTTATCCCGTGGACGACAGCCCCAGCATTTT.

To note about this clone: An end of the junction differs from the germline gene, which may be a read error. J is TRBJ1-1 and V is TRBV6-1, with D perhaps TRBD1 (6 bases). CDR3 length: 12 amino acids. The V gene's germline CDR1 is MNHNS and CDR2 SASEGT. DNA of the CDR3: TGTGCCAGCAGTGAACGACAGGCTGGGAAGGTCTTT. Encoded protein: CASSERQAGKVF.

This clone was found a few times. This rearrangement joins TRBV28 to TRBJ1-2, with TRBD1 matching over 7 bases. Germline V lookup: CDR1 MDHEN, CDR2 SYDVKM. CDR3 length: 14 amino acids. V trimming: 6 bases; J trimming: 5 bases; junction bases outside the gene matches: 9. CDR3 in amino acids: CASRSQGSKYGYTF. For the CDR3, the DNA is TGTGCCAGCAGGTCACAGGGGTCGAAATATGGCTACACCTTC.

The rearrangement links TRBV30 to TRBJ1-3; D unclear. Trimming stripped 2 bases from V and 1 base from J, with 6 bases between. The CDR3 spans 13 residues. Germline V lookup: CDR1 GTSNPN, CDR2 SVGIG (reference sequence). The DNA of the CDR3 is TGTGCCTGGAGTTCGGGGTCTGGAAACACCATATATTTT. Translated: CAWSSGSGNTIYF.

The chain carries TRBV30 and TRBJ1-5; perhaps TRBD1 as D (5 bases). The V gene's germline CDR1 is GTSNPN and CDR2 SVGIG (reference sequence). Trimming pared 1 base from V and 1 base from J, leaving 5 bases between. The CDR3 totals 13 residues. For the CDR3, the DNA is TGTGCCTGGAGTGCAGGGAGCAATCAGCCCCAGCATTTT. It is translated as CAWSAGSNQPQHF.

This clone was seen a few times. This sequence joins TRBV5-6 and TRBJ2-3, with D uncertain. Germline CDR1 SGHDT, CDR2 YYEEEE. Trimming stripped 2 bases from V and 2 bases from J, with 3 bases between. This CDR3 contains 12 residues. CDR3 coding DNA: TGTGCCAGCAGCTTACTCACAGATACGCAGTATTTT. Its translation: CASSLLTDTQYF. Complete variable domain (other parts from reference TRBV5-6 and TRBJ2-3): DAGVTQSPTHLIKTRGQQVTLRCSPKSGHDTVSWYQQALGQGPQFIFQYYEEEERQRGNFPDRFSGHQFPNYSSELNVNALLLGDSALYLCASSLLTDTQYFGPGTRLTVL.

The chain carries TRBV27 and TRBJ1-5; maybe TRBD1 (5 bases). This CDR3 is built from 14 residues. The germline V gene encodes CDR1 MNHEY and CDR2 SMNVEV (reference sequence). V was shortened by 5 bases and J by 4 bases, with 12 bases between the two germline ends. CDR3 bases: TGTGCCAGCAGTCTTCGGGGCAATAATCAGCCCCAGCATTTT. Its translation is CASSLRGNNQPQHF.

The chain recombines TRBV5-1 with TRBJ1-6; no reliable D call. The V gene lost 2 bases and the J gene lost 3 bases, with 9 bases spanning the gap. Germline loops: CDR1 SGHRS, CDR2 YFSETQ. This CDR3 region has 15 residues. CDR3 protein: CASSLTDGYNSPLHF. DNA of the CDR3: TGCGCCAGCAGCTTAACGGACGGCTATAATTCACCCCTCCACTTT.

The chain recombines TRBV6-2 or TRBV6-3 with TRBJ1-2; D unresolved. V gave up 4 bases and J gave up 6 bases, with 12 bases separating them. Per germline, CDR1 MNHEY and CDR2 SVGEGT. This CDR3 spans 13 amino acids. The CDR3 is CASSSRRIHGYTF. The CDR3 nucleotides are TGTGCCAGCAGTTCCCGCAGGATCCATGGCTACACCTTC.

The rearrangement uses TRBV30 and TRBJ2-7; a weak D match, TRBD1 (6 bases). In germline, CDR1 is GTSNPN, CDR2 SVGIG (reference sequence). V was pared by 3 bases and J by 3 bases, with 9 bases between. The CDR3 consists of 12 residues. CDR3 sequence reads: CAWRQGFYEQYF. The CDR3 DNA sequence: TGTGCCTGGAGACAGGGTTTCTACGAGCAGTACTTC.

This clone was observed once. The chain couples TRBV7-9 to TRBJ2-7; D might be TRBD1 or TRBD2, each matching 5 bases. V lost 1 base, J lost 3 bases, and 10 bases lay in between. Germline CDR1 reads SEHNR; CDR2 reads FQNEAQ (reference sequence). This CDR3 region has 14 residues. The CDR3 DNA is TGTGCCAGCAGCTTAGGGGGGTCGGTCTACGAGCAGTACTTC. Translation: CASSLGGSVYEQYF.

This chain links TRBV11-2 with TRBJ2-7; no clear D. The CDR3 loop spans 14 amino acids. The V gene lost 1 base and the J gene lost 3 bases, with 10 bases spanning the gap. CDR1 SGHAT and CDR2 FQNNGV come from the germline V gene. This CDR3 reads CASSLGEHGYEQYF. In DNA, the CDR3 is TGTGCCAGCAGCTTAGGCGAGCACGGCTACGAGCAGTACTTC.